This T cell receptor (beta chain) was identified in a study of OX40 agonist ivuxolimab in advanced cancers. The V and J ends lost 5 bases and 2 bases respectively, with 9 bases between them. The V gene's germline CDR1 is SEHNR and CDR2 FQNEAQ (reference sequence). The CDR3 runs to 13 residues. TCRdb keeps only in-frame clones here, not all; method: immunoSEQ multiplex PCR. This table has tens of thousands of clones, more than 80% appearing once. V is TRBV7-9 and J is TRBJ2-5; tentative D call: TRBD1 (6 bases). The sequence was obtained from an adult with an advanced solid tumor such as melanoma, head and neck, liver or kidney cancer. This specimen was CD4+ or CD8+ T cells sorted from blood, taken in a trial of the OX40 agonist ivuxolimab. The CDR3 DNA sequence: TGTGCCAGCAGCCTCCAGGGGCAAGAGACCCAGTACTTC. Protein product: CASSLQGQETQYF.